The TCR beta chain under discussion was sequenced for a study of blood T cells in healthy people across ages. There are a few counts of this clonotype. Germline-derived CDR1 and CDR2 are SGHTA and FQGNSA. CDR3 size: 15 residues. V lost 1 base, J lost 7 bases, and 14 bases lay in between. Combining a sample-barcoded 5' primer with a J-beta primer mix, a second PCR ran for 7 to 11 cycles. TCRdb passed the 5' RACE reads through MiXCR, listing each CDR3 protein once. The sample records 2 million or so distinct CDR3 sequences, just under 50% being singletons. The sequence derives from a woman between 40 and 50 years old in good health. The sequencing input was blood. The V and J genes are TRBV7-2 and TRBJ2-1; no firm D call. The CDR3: CASSLGIWNNNEQFF. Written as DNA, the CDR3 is TGTGCCAGCAGCTTAGGTATCTGGAATAATAATGAGCAGTTCTTC.